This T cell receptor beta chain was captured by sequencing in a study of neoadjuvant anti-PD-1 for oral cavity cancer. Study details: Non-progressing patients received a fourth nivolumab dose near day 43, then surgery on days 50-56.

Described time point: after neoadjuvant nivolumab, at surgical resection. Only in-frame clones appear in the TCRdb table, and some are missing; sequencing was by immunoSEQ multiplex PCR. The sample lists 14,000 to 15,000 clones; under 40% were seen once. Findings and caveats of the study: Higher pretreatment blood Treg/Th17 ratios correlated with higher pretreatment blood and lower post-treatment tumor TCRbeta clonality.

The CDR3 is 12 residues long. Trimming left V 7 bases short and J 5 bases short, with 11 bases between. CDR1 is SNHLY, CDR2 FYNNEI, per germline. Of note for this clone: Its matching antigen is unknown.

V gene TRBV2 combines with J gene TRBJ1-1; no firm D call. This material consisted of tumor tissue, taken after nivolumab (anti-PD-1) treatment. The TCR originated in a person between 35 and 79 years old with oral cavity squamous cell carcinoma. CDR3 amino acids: CASTAHRTEAFF. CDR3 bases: TGTGCCAGCACCGCTCACAGAACTGAAGCTTTCTTT.